This T cell receptor beta chain is drawn from a study of blood T cell repertoires in COVID-19. Germline CDR1 SNHLY, CDR2 FYNNEI. The ends lost 5 bases at V and 1 base at J; junction bases unmatched: 10. The CDR3 runs 16 residues. TCRdb's copy holds only in-frame clones and misses some; the assay was immunoSEQ multiplex PCR. This table holds 200,000 to 250,000 clones, under 85% found once. The sequence was collected from a woman in her 40s with active or convalescent COVID-19. V gene TRBV2 combines with J gene TRBJ2-7; 8 bases match TRBD1. Sequencing was performed on peripheral blood. CDR3 bases: TGTGCCAGCAGTCCAACGCCGGGACAGGTATCCTACGAGCAGTACGTC. This sequence encodes CASSPTPGQVSYEQYV.